This TCR beta chain was observed in a study of early T cells in non-severe SARS-CoV-2 infection. V was cut by 5 bases and J by 2 bases, with 13 bases left in between. The CDR3 has 15 residues. CDR1 and CDR2 from the germline V gene are LNHDA and SQIVND (reference sequence). This clonotype was counted many times. Via MiXCR, TCRdb re-called the 5' RACE reads, giving one row per CDR3 protein. The data hold some 55,000 distinct CDR3 sequences, with over 9.5% observed a single time. The sequence came from an adult who was a healthcare worker with PCR-confirmed SARS-CoV-2 infection or an uninfected control (not recorded which). V and J are TRBV19 and TRBJ1-5; D possibly corresponds to TRBD1 (6 bases). Sequenced sample: whole blood. CDR3 nucleotides: TGTGCCAGTAGTCCTAGACAGGTCCGCAATCAGCCCCAGCATTTT. Its protein is CASSPRQVRNQPQHF.